These 9 T cell receptor beta chains originate from one sample sequenced in a study of tissue T cells after allogeneic stem cell transplantation. As to time point: mouse harvest day 7 after allogeneic transplant. The graft held 10^6 splenic CD5+ T cells and 10^7 T-cell-depleted bone marrow cells. The assay was immunoSEQ multiplex PCR, and TCRdb's table has in-frame clones only and misses some. This sample has a few thousand clones, with 50% found just once. Sequenced sample: lymph node tissue. These receptors originate from a female BALB/c mouse given C57BL/6 T cells with graft-versus-host disease after an allogeneic hematopoietic cell transplant.

This clone occurred a few times. Genes here carry mouse names. The read falls 1 residue short of the CDR3 end, and the missing part is taken from the germline J gene. This chain links TRBV23 with TRBJ2-2; TRBD2, the table's D call, lacks a check against the DNA. Germline CDR1 is KGHTA and CDR2 is FQNQQP. CDR3 length: 13 residues. CDR3 DNA, as far as it was read: TGCTCCAGCAGGGCCGGGGGGCCCGGGCAGCTCTAC. Translating gives CSSRAGGPGQLY. The whole CDR3 sequence reads CSSRAGGPGQLYF.

Concerning this clone: Mouse names are used for the genes. The sequence runs out 1 residue before the end of the CDR3; the remainder is reconstructed from the germline J gene. The chain has TRBV2 and TRBJ2-4; D is undetermined. The germline V and J ends were trimmed by 0 bases and 0 bases, with 4 bases remaining between them. This CDR3 comprises 14 residues. Germline V lookup: CDR1 LGHNA, CDR2 YSYQKL. CDR3 DNA, as far as it was read: TGTGCCAGCAGCCAAGATGATAGTCAAAACACCTTGTAC. This encodes CASSQDDSQNTLY. The entire CDR3 protein is CASSQDDSQNTLYF.

A note on this clone: Gene labels here are mouse ones. The read is 1 residue too short to cover the CDR3 end, so that end is filled in from the germline J gene. V gene TRBV26 combines with J gene TRBJ1-1; D may be TRBD1 (6 bases). V dropped 1 base and J dropped 4 bases, with 7 bases sitting between them. Looked up from germline, CDR1 is KGHPV and CDR2 is FQNQEV (reference sequence). The CDR3 contains 13 residues. The CDR3 sequence: CASSLWGLTEVFF. The CDR3 DNA, read in part, is TGTGCCAGCAGTCTGTGGGGGCTCACAGAAGTCTTC.

This clone has just one count. Mouse gene names apply. The CDR3 extends 1 residue past the end of the read, so its final part is completed from the germline J gene. This chain connects TRBV1 to TRBJ1-1, with D perhaps matching TRBD1 (6 bases). CDR1 and CDR2 from the germline V gene are NSQYPW and LRSPGD (reference sequence). The CDR3 runs 15 residues. With 0 bases removed from V and 1 base from J, the gap between germline ends came to 9 bases. CDR3 DNA, as far as it was read: TGCACCTGCAGTGCAGATCAGACAGGGAACACAGAAGTCTTC. Protein sequence: CTCSADQTGNTEVF. The full CDR3 protein is CTCSADQTGNTEVFF.

This clone is medium-sized by share. Gene labels here are mouse ones. The read finishes 1 residue shy of the CDR3 end, and the germline J gene is used to complete it. The chain has TRBV13-3 and TRBJ2-5; 9 bases are shared with TRBD2. The V gene end was trimmed by 4 bases and the J gene end by 6 bases; junction bases not matched to a gene: 0. CDR3 size: 12 residues. Looked up from germline, CDR1 is NNHDY and CDR2 is SYVADS. CDR3 amino acids: CASSTGGDTQYF. CDR3 DNA (partial): TGTGCCAGCAGTACTGGGGGGGACACCCAGTAC.

As concerns this clone: A much larger clone sits a single nucleotide away, making a read error possible. Genes and germline are mouse. The read gets to within 1 residue of the CDR3 end, and the germline J gene fills in the rest. The chain joins TRBV31 to TRBJ2-1; 9 bases fit TRBD2. CDR1 GKSSPN and CDR2 SITVG come from the germline V gene. V was clipped by 4 bases and J by 5 bases; unmatched bases: 6. The CDR3 runs 14 residues. CDR3 protein: CAWNLLGGDAEQFF. The CDR3 bases that were read are TGTGCCTGGAATCTGCTGGGGGGGGATGCTGAGCAGTTC. The full variable domain, its missing parts supplied by reference TRBV31 and TRBJ2-1, is AQTIHQWPVAEIKAVGSPLSLGCTIKGKSSPNLYWYWQATGGTLQQLFYSITVGQVESVVQLNLSASRPKDDQFILSTEKLLLSHSGFYLCAWNLLGGDAEQFFGPGTRLTVL.

In regard to this clone: Gene labels here are mouse ones. CDR3 DNA (partial): TGTGCCAGCAGTATCGGACAGGCAAACACAGAAGTCTTC. Translated: CASSIGQANTEVF. The CDR3 in full is CASSIGQANTEVFF. This chain connects TRBV19 to TRBJ1-1; 7 bases are shared with TRBD1. The read ends 1 residue shy of where the CDR3 ends; the end is completed using the germline J gene. CDR1 FNHDT and CDR2 SITEND come from the germline V gene (reference sequence). The CDR3 totals 14 residues. The V segment lost 2 bases and the J segment 0 bases; nucleotides outside the gene matches: 1.

Note on this clone: The gene names here belong to mouse. The read stops 1 residue short of the end of the CDR3; the missing end is completed from the germline J gene. The chain joins TRBV4 to TRBJ2-1, with TRBD2 matching 10 bases. The germline V gene encodes CDR1 LGHDT and CDR2 YNNKQL (reference sequence). J lost 1 base, V lost 5 bases, and 5 bases had no gene match. This CDR3 contains 16 residues. The part of the CDR3 DNA that was read is TGTGCCAGCAGCCGGACTGGGGGAAGGAACTATGCTGAGCAGTTC. Protein: CASSRTGGRNYAEQF. The entire CDR3 reads CASSRTGGRNYAEQFF.

Sample share makes this clone large. The genes and germline here are from mouse. The observed sequence ends 1 residue before the CDR3 terminus, with the missing tail filled in from the germline J gene. This sequence joins TRBV16 and TRBJ1-3, with 7 bases fitting TRBD1. With V trimmed by 6 bases and J by 0 bases, 5 bases remained unmatched. The CDR3 sequence is 15 residues long. CDR1 and CDR2 from the germline V gene are SGHSA and FRNQAP. The sequenced part of the CDR3 DNA is TGTGCAAGCAGACAATCAGGGGGTTCTGGAAATACGCTCTAT. This translates into CASRQSGGSGNTLY. The CDR3 reads in full as CASRQSGGSGNTLYF. The entire variable domain, with the rest obtained from reference TRBV16 and TRBJ1-3, is as follows: NAGVIQTPRHKVTGKGQEATLWCEPISGHSAVFWYRQTIVQGLEFLTYFRNQAPIDDSGMPKERFSAQMPNQSHSTLKIQSTQPQDSAVYLCASRQSGGSGNTLYFGEGSRLIVV.